This record concerns one T cell receptor beta chain sequence. Its target antigen remains unknown. One base away there is no much larger clone; base qualities are not given. This sample was included in a study of technical replicates of blood from a handful of donors listed by TCRdb under 2017. V is pared back by 6 bases and J by 2 bases, with 10 bases lying between the germline termini. According to the germline V gene, CDR1 reads MNHNS and CDR2 reads SASEGT. The CDR3 runs 14 residues from the cysteine to the phenylalanine. Here the CDR3 DNA is all that survives: 42 bases in frame from base 1. The library was produced with the immunoSEQ multiplex PCR assay. In its TCRdb copy, this immuneACCESS table keeps in-frame sequences only and misses some clones. Where compared with another copy, unresolved V genes explain less than half of these, and the others have no known cause. The sample table lists fewer than 100,000 clones, about 94% of them with a count of one. The ten largest clones take up 0.2% to 0.25% of the sample.

This chain is built from TRBV6-1 and TRBJ2-2, with the D gene not confidently named. The sample was T cells isolated from PBMCs. The sequence was collected from a human donor in good health. The DNA is TGTGCCAGCAGGGCTCGATCCAACACCGGGGAGCTGTTTTTT. It specifies CASRARSNTGELFF.